A selection of T cell receptor beta chains follows, all from one sample in a study of blood T cell repertoires in COVID-19. TCRdb's copy holds only in-frame clones and misses some; the assay was immunoSEQ multiplex PCR. The sample lists around 180,000 clones, around 85% seen once, with 18% in the top ten. The sample taken for sequencing was peripheral blood. These receptors all stem from a person aged 70 to 85 with COVID-19, enrolled during active disease. CDR3s include the opening cysteine and the closing phenylalanine or tryptophan. Each record gives: clone size, J gene, D gene, V gene, CDR3 protein. D genes are given only for firm matches. For some rows the clone size is stated as once, few or many, or as a class when expanded; others skip it.

>-|TRBJ2-5|-|TRBV27
CASSLSQQFGGSIWETQYF
>-|TRBJ1-5|-|TRBV19
CASEDRSNQPQHF
>-|TRBJ1-2|TRBD1|TRBV29-1
CSVEDFGTGDQGYTF
>few|TRBJ1-4|-|TRBV28
CASREQGRDEKLFF
>once|TRBJ1-2|-|TRBV7-2
CASSLVAGSNYGYTF
>-|TRBJ2-1|-|TRBV7-7
CASSSRTGANEQFF
>once|TRBJ1-4|-|TRBV7-9
CASSDRQINEKLFF
>-|TRBJ1-1|-|TRBV19
CASTGRGNTEAFF
>-|TRBJ2-7|TRBD2|TRBV2
CASSEWKGTSGSYEQYF
>-|TRBJ1-1|-|TRBV7-2
CASSLLPGTEAFF
>-|TRBJ1-5|-|TRBV28
CASSLGQLHQPQHF
>-|TRBJ1-1|TRBD1|TRBV7-9
CASSLGDREFTEAFF
>-|TRBJ2-2|TRBD1|TRBV29-1
CSVPGQGASGELFF
>few|TRBJ2-6|-|TRBV19
CASRMDRPLRSGANVLTF
>-|TRBJ2-7|TRBD1|TRBV7-2
CASSFQGASDEQYF
>-|TRBJ1-4|-|TRBV19
CASSPRENPNEKLFF
>-|TRBJ2-1|TRBD2|TRBV19
CASSTGLAGINEQFF
>-|TRBJ2-7|TRBD2|TRBV11-2
CASRKTGTSSPYEQYF
>once|TRBJ1-6|-|TRBV3-1/TRBV3-2
CASSQVAWPCNNSPLHF
>-|TRBJ2-7|TRBD1|TRBV6-6
CASSYGQDSYEQYF
>once|TRBJ1-5|-|TRBV21-1
CASSKGRSKTGQPQHF
>-|TRBJ2-7|TRBD1|TRBV7-9
CASSPTGMSSYEQYF
>-|TRBJ1-3|TRBD1|TRBV9
CASSVEPGGDSGNTIYF
>-|TRBJ2-1|-|TRBV6-2/TRBV6-3
CASSSLSSYNEQFF